These 7 T cell receptor beta chains were all obtained from the same sample, sequenced in a study of blood T cell repertoires in COVID-19. Data came from immunoSEQ multiplex PCR; TCRdb stores just in-frame clones and leaves some out. The table has under 200,000 clones, roughly 85% seen once; the top ten hold around 8.2%. The specimen was peripheral blood. The receptors come from a man between 60 and 75 years old with acute or convalescent COVID-19.

The J gene is TRBJ1-1, the V gene TRBV7-3; 10 nucleotides match TRBD1. From germline, CDR1 is SGHTA and CDR2 FQGTGA. The trim removed 5 bases at V and 9 bases at J, leaving 9 bases unmatched. The CDR3 covers 14 residues. The CDR3 sequence: CASSLGTGEEKAFF. For the CDR3, the DNA is TGTGCCAGCAGCCTCGGGACAGGGGAGGAGAAAGCTTTCTTT.

The chain employs TRBV24-1 and TRBJ2-2; D gene unclear. V was clipped by 1 base and J by 6 bases, with 17 bases between them. Germline V gene data show CDR1 as KGHDR and CDR2 as SFDVKD. The length of the CDR3 is 17 residues. The CDR3 DNA reads as TGTGCCACCAGTGATTTAACGTATGGCCTAGAGGCCGGGGAGCTGTTTTTT. This codes for CATSDLTYGLEAGELFF.

This rearrangement joins TRBV7-8 to TRBJ1-5, with 11 bases matching TRBD1. V was pared by 5 bases and J by 7 bases, with 7 bases of the junction left unmatched. This CDR3 is built from 15 residues. Germline assignment: CDR1 SGHVS and CDR2 FQNEAQ. Here the CDR3 reads CASSQDRGQGQPQHF. Written as DNA, the CDR3 is TGTGCCAGCAGCCAGGACAGGGGGCAAGGGCAGCCCCAGCATTTT.

The chain is built from TRBV7-9 and TRBJ1-1, with unresolved D. V gave up 8 bases and J gave up 5 bases, with 21 bases separating them. Germline assignment: CDR1 SEHNR and CDR2 FQNEAQ (reference sequence). This CDR3 contains 15 residues. CDR3 bases: TGTGCCAGCGAGGATCTGCCCTTGGTGACGACTGAAGCTTTCTTT. Translation: CASEDLPLVTTEAFF. The full variable domain, completed using reference TRBV7-9 and TRBJ1-1, is DTGVSQNPRHKITKRGQNVTFRCDPISEHNRLYWYRQTLGQGPEFLTYFQNEAQLEKSRLLSDRFSAERPKGSFSTLEIQRTEQGDSAMYLCASEDLPLVTTEAFFGQGTRLTVV.

V is TRBV12-3 or TRBV12-4 and J is TRBJ1-2; a weak D match, TRBD1 (6 bases). Trimming shortened V by 3 bases and J by 2 bases, and 7 bases separated the two germline ends. CDR3 length: 13 residues. CDR3 region: CASSFDRNYGYTF. CDR3 DNA sequence: TGTGCCAGCAGTTTTGACAGGAACTATGGCTACACCTTC.

This rearrangement joins TRBV6-6 to TRBJ1-5; 9 bases agree with TRBD1. This CDR3 spans 15 amino acids. CDR1 is MNHNY, CDR2 SVGAGI, per germline (reference sequence). V shed 5 bases, J shed 5 bases, and the junction held 7 bases outside the gene matches. As DNA, the CDR3 is TGTGCCAGCAGTCCGGAAGACAGGGGGTATCAGCCCCAGCATTTT. This translates into CASSPEDRGYQPQHF.

This sequence joins TRBV28 and TRBJ1-4; D not certain. V lost 8 bases to trimming and J lost 8 bases, with 15 bases between them. This CDR3 contains 13 residues. CDR1 MDHEN and CDR2 SYDVKM come from the germline V gene. CDR3 sequence: CASQREVEEKLFF. The CDR3 DNA reads TGTGCCAGCCAAAGGGAGGTGGAGGAAAAACTGTTTTTT. The whole variable domain, filled in from reference TRBV28 and TRBJ1-4, reads DVKVTQSSRYLVKRTGEKVFLECVQDMDHENMFWYRQDPGLGLRLIYFSYDVKMKEKGDIPEGYSVSREKKERFSLILESASTNQTSMYLCASQREVEEKLFFGSGTQLSVL.